This TCR beta chain was sequenced during a study of T-cell memory formation after mild COVID-19. Study-wide background: TCR clusters largely stayed donor specific.

Germline loops: CDR1 SGHNT, CDR2 YYREEE (reference sequence). The CDR3 contains 14 residues. V was trimmed by 3 bases and J by 5 bases, leaving 14 bases between them. A 5'RACE reaction primed in the constant segment made cDNA libraries of TCR alpha and TCR beta, and these carried sample barcodes and UMIs. From the 5' RACE reads, TCRdb called clonotypes with MiXCR, one entry per CDR3 protein. The sample lists 300,000 to 350,000 distinct CDR3 sequences; roughly 13% were seen once. This clonotype was observed a few times. This sequence joins TRBV5-4 and TRBJ2-5; D is perhaps TRBD1 (7 bases). This receptor was taken from a young man who had mild COVID-19 (a few samples of this study predate the infection). Cell type and time point are not known. Sequenced input: PBMCs or a T cell subset sorted from them (not recorded which). CDR3 protein: CASSYRAGGETQYF. CDR3 coding DNA: TGTGCCAGCAGCTACCGGGCAGGGGGGGAGACCCAGTACTTC.